A selection of T cell receptor beta chains follows, all from one sample in a study of PD-L1 blockade in urothelial cancer. Profiled with immunoSEQ multiplex PCR; TCRdb holds only in-frame clones, not every one. This sample has some 52,000 clones; about 87% occur once, and the top ten carry 5% to 6%. Sequenced material: PBMCs, taken around atezolizumab (anti-PD-L1) treatment. The receptors derive from a man aged 35-49 years with urothelial cancer. CDR3s include the opening cysteine and the closing phenylalanine or tryptophan. The order of the fields is J gene, clone size, V gene, D gene, CDR3 protein, CDR3 DNA. D genes are given only for firm matches. Expanded clones get a size class; other rows say once, few or many, or leave the size out.

TRBJ2-4	NA	TRBV18	TRBD2	CASSPQASGSVENIQYF	TGTGCCAGCTCACCACAGGCTAGCGGGAGTGTAGAAAACATTCAGTACTTC
TRBJ1-1	NA	TRBV9	NA	CASSSARGAFF	TGTGCCAGCAGCTCTGCCCGAGGAGCTTTCTTT
TRBJ2-1	NA	TRBV4-3	TRBD2	CASSQGPLAGDAEQFF	TGCGCCAGCAGCCAAGGACCACTAGCGGGAGACGCTGAGCAGTTCTTC
TRBJ2-7	NA	TRBV7-2	TRBD2	CASSSLAGASEQYF	TGTGCCAGCAGCTCACTAGCGGGAGCGAGTGAGCAGTACTTC
TRBJ1-5	NA	TRBV21-1	NA	CATSATGPLSNQPQHF	TGTGCCACATCGGCAACAGGACCTCTTAGCAATCAGCCCCAGCATTTT
TRBJ2-1	NA	TRBV7-3	NA	CASSLSPAPYNEQFF	TGTGCCAGCAGCTTATCCCCAGCGCCCTACAATGAGCAGTTCTTC
TRBJ2-7	NA	TRBV28	NA	CASSSPTGEDYEQYF	TGTGCCAGCAGCAGCCCCACCGGCGAGGACTACGAGCAGTACTTC
TRBJ2-5	NA	TRBV7-9	TRBD2	CASSAGLAGGSYF	TGTGCCAGCAGCGCCGGACTAGCGGGAGGATCATACTTC
TRBJ2-1	NA	TRBV4-1	NA	CASSPNEESLYNEQFF	TGCGCCAGCAGCCCTAACGAGGAATCCCTGTACAATGAGCAGTTCTTC
TRBJ2-2	few	TRBV9	NA	CASSARNSETGELFF	TGTGCCAGCAGTGCTCGGAATAGCGAGACCGGGGAGCTGTTTTTT
TRBJ2-1	NA	TRBV7-9	TRBD2	CASISGGKNNEQFF	TGTGCCAGCATTAGCGGGGGAAAAAATAATGAGCAGTTCTTC
TRBJ1-2	once	TRBV9	TRBD1	CASRRQGRGYTF	TGTGCCAGCAGGAGACAGGGGAGAGGCTACACCTTC
TRBJ2-5	NA	TRBV11-2	TRBD1	CASSPGQVETQYF	TGTGCCAGCAGCCCGGGACAGGTAGAGACCCAGTACTTC
TRBJ2-7	NA	TRBV2	NA	CASSESGNGPYEQYF	TGTGCCAGCAGTGAATCCGGGAACGGACCCTACGAGCAGTACTTC
TRBJ1-2	NA	TRBV7-9	TRBD1	CASSLRAGGKGYTF	TGTGCCAGCAGCTTAAGGGCAGGGGGCAAAGGCTACACCTTC